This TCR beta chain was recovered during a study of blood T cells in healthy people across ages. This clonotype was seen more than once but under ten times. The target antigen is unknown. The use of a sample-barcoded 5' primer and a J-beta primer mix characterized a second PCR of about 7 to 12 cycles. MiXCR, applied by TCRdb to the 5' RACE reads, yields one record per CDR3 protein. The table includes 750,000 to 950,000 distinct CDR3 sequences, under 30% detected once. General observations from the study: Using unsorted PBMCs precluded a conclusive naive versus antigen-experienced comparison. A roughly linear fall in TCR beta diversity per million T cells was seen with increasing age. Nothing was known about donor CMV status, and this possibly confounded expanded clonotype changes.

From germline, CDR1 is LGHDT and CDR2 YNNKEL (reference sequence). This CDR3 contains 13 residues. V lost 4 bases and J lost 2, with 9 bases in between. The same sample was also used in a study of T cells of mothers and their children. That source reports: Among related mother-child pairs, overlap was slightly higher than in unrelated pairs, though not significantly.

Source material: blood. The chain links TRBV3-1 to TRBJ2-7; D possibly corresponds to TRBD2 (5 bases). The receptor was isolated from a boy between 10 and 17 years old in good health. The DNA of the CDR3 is TGTGCCAGCAGCCGCCTAGCAACCTACGAGCAGTACTTC. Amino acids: CASSRLATYEQYF.